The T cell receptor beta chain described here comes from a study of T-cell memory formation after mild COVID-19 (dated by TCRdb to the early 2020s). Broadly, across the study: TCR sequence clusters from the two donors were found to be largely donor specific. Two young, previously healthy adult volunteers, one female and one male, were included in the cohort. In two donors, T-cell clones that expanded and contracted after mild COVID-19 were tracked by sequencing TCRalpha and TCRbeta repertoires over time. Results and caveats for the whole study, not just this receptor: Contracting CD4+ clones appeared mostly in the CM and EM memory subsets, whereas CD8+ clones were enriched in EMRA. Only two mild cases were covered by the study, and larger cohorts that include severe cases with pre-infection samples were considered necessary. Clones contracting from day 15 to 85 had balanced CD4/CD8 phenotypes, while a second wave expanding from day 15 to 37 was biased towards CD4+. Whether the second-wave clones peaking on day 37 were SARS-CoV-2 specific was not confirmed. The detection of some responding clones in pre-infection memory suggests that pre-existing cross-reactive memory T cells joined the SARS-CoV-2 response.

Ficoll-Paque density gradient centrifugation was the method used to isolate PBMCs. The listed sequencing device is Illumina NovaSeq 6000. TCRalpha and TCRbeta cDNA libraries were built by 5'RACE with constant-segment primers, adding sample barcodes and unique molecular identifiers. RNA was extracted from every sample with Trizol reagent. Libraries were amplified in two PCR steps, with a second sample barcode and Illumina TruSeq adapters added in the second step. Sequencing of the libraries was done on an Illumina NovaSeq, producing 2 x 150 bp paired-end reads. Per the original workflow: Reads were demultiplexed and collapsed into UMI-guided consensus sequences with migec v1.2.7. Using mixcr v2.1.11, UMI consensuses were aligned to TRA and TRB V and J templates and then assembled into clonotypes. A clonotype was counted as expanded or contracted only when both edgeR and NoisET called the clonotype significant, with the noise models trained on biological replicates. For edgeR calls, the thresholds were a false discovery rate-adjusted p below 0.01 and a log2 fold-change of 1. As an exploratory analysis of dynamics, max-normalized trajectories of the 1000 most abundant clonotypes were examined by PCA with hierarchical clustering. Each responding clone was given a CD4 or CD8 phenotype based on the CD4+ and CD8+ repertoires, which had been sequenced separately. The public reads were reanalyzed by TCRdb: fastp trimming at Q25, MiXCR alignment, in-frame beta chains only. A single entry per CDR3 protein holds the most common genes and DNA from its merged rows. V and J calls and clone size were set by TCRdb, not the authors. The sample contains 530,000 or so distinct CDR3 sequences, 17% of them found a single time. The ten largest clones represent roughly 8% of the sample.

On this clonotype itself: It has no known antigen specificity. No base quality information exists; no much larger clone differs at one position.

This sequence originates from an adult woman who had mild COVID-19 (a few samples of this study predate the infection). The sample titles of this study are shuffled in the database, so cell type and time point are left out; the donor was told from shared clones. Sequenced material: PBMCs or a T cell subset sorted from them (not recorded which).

In nucleotide form, the sequence is TGTGCCAGCAGCAGGACAGAGAAGAATGAAAAACTGTTTTTT. It encodes CASSRTEKNEKLFF. The rearrangement joined TRBV6-5 to TRBJ1-4; the D gene is possibly TRBD1, with 6 bases matching. Per the germline V gene, MNHEY is the CDR1 and SVGAGI is the CDR2. Relative to germline, V is 6 bases shorter and J is 5 bases shorter, with 13 bases between their ends. Measured from the cysteine to the phenylalanine, the CDR3 is 14 residues long. The DNA shown is the 42-base CDR3, in frame from base 1.